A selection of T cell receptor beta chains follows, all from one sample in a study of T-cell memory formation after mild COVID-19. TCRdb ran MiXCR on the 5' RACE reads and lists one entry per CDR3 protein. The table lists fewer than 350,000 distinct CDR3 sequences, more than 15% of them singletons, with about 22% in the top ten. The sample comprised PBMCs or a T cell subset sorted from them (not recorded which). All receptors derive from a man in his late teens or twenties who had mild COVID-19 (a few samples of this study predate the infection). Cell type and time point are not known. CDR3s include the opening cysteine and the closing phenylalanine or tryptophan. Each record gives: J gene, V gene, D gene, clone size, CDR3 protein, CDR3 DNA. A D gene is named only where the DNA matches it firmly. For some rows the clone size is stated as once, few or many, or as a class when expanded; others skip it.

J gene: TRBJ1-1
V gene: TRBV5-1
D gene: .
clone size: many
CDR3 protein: CASSLHGITEAFF
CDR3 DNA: TGCGCCAGCAGCTTGCACGGGATAACTGAAGCTTTCTTT

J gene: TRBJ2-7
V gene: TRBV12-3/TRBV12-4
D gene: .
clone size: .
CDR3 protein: CASSVDRFPSYEQYF
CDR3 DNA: TGTGCCAGCAGCGTTGACAGATTTCCATCCTACGAGCAGTACTTC

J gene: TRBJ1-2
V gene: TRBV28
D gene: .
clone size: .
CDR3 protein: CASSLEGGYTF
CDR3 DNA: TGTGCCAGCAGTCTCGAGGGGGGCTACACCTTC

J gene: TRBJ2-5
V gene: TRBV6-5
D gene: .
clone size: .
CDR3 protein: CVSSYLTNLARETQYF
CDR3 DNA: TGTGTCAGCAGTTACTTGACTAACCTAGCTAGGGAGACCCAGTACTTC

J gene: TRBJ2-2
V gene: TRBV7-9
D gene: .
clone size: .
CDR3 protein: CASTEAGELFF
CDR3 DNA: TGTGCCAGCACCGAAGCCGGGGAGCTGTTTTTT

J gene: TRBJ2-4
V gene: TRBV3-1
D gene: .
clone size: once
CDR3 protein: CASSHFRLADIQYF
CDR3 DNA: TGTGCCAGCAGCCATTTCAGACTGGCAGACATTCAGTACTTC

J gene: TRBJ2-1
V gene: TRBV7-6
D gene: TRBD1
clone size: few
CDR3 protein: CASSTRTGESNEQFF
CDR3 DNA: TGTGCCAGCAGCACTCGGACAGGGGAGTCCAATGAGCAGTTCTTC

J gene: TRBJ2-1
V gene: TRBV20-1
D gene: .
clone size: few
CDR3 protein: CSASTRNEQFF
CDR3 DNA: TGCAGTGCTAGCACGCGCAATGAGCAGTTCTTC

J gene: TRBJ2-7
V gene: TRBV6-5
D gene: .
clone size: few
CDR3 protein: CASRRHGGGYEQYF
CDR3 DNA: TGTGCCAGCAGACGTCACGGGGGTGGGTACGAGCAGTACTTC

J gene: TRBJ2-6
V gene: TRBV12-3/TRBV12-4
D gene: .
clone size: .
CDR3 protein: CASSWTGSSGANVLTF
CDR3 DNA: TGTGCCAGCAGTTGGACGGGGAGCTCTGGGGCCAACGTCCTGACTTTC

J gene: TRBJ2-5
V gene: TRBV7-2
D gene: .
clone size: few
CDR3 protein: CASSLSRSEETQYF
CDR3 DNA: TGTGCCAGCAGCTTAAGTCGAAGCGAAGAGACCCAGTACTTC

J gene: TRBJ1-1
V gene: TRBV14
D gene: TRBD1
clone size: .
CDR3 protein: CASSAGQGRTEAFF
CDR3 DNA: TGTGCCAGCAGCGCGGGACAGGGTAGAACTGAAGCTTTCTTT

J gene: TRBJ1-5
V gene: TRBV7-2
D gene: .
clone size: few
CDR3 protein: CASSLSYSNQPQHF
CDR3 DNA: TGTGCCAGCAGCTTATCCTATAGCAATCAGCCCCAGCATTTT

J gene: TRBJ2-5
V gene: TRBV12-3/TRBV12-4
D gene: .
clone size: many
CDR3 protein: CASSLNWIQETQYF
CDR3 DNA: TGTGCCAGCAGTTTAAACTGGATACAAGAGACCCAGTACTTC

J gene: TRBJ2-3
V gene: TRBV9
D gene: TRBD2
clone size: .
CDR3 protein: CASSVNSLAGGRATDTQYF
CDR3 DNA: TGTGCCAGCAGCGTAAATAGTCTAGCGGGGGGGCGAGCCACAGATACGCAGTATTTT

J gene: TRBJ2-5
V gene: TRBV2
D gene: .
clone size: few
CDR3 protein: CASNGRTYQETQYF
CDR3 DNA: TGTGCCAGCAACGGTAGGACGTACCAAGAGACCCAGTACTTC

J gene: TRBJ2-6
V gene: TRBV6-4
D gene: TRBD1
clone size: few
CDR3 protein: CASSEQGDWGPGANVLTF
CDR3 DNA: TGTGCCAGCAGTGAACAGGGGGATTGGGGGCCTGGGGCCAACGTCCTGACTTTC

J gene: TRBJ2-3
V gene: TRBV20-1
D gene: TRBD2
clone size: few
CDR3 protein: CSARFRHAGGRTDTQYF
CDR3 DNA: TGCAGTGCTAGATTCCGTCATGCGGGGGGTCGCACAGATACGCAGTATTTT

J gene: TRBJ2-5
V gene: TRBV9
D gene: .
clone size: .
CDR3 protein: CASSVGGQAQETQYF
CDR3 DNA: TGTGCCAGCAGCGTAGGTGGGCAGGCCCAAGAGACCCAGTACTTC

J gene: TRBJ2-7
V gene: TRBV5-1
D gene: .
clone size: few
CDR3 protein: CASSLGQPLSSEQYF
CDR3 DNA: TGCGCCAGCAGCTTGGGTCAACCCCTGTCTTCCGAGCAGTACTTC

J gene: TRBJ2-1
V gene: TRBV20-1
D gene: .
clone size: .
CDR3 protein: CSALNEPPGQFF
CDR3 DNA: TGCAGTGCTCTTAACGAGCCCCCGGGGCAGTTCTTC

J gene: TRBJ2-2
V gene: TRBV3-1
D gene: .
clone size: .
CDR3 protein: CASSQRGRPNTGELFF
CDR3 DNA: TGTGCCAGCAGCCAGCGGGGACGGCCGAACACCGGGGAGCTGTTTTTT

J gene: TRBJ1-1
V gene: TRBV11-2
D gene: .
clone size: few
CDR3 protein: CASSFFGLSTEAFF
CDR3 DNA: TGTGCCAGCAGCTTTTTCGGCCTCAGCACTGAAGCTTTCTTT

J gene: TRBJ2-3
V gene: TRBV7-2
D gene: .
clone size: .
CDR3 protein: CASSLVEWATDTQYF
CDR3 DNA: TGTGCCAGCAGCTTAGTGGAGTGGGCGACAGATACGCAGTATTTT

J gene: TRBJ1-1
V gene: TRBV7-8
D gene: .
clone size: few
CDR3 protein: CASSLPWVGVAFF
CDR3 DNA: TGTGCCAGCAGCTTGCCCTGGGTAGGGGTAGCTTTCTTT

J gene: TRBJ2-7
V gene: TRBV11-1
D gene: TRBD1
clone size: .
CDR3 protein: CASSYRTGGHEQYF
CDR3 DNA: TGTGCCAGCAGCTACCGGACAGGGGGCCACGAGCAGTACTTC

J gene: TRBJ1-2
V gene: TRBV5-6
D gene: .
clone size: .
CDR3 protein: CASSLEVVYTF
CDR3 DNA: TGTGCCAGCAGCTTGGAGGTGGTCTACACCTTC

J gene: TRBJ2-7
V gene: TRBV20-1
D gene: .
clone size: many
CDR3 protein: CSAEDSYEQYF
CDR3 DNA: TGCAGTGCTGAGGACAGCTACGAGCAGTACTTC

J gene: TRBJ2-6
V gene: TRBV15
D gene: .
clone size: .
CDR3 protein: CATSRSAGVGANVLTF
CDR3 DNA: TGTGCCACCAGCAGAAGCGCAGGGGTTGGGGCCAACGTCCTGACTTTC

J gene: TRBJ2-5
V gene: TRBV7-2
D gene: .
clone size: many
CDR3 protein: CASSLVVEETQYF
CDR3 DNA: TGTGCCAGCAGCTTAGTTGTAGAAGAGACCCAGTACTTC

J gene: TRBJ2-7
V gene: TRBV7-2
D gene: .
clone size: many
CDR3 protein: CASSLGAEQYF
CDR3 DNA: TGTGCCAGCAGCTTAGGAGCCGAGCAGTACTTC

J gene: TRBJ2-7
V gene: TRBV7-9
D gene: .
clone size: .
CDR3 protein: CASARDAPRYEQYF
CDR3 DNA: TGTGCCAGCGCGCGGGACGCTCCCCGCTACGAGCAGTACTTC

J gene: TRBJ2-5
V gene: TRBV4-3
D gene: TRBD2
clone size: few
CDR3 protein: CASSQELAGIETQYF
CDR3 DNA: TGCGCCAGCAGCCAAGAACTAGCGGGAATCGAGACCCAGTACTTC

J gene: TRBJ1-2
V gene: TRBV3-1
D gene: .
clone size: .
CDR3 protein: CASSQRGSGYTF
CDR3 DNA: TGTGCCAGCAGCCAACGAGGGAGTGGCTACACCTTC

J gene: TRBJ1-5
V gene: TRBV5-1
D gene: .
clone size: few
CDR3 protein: CASSPNPGTPSNQPQHF
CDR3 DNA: TGCGCCAGCAGCCCGAACCCAGGGACACCTAGCAATCAGCCCCAGCATTTT

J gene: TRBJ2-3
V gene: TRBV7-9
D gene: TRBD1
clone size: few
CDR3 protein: CASSFGQGESTDTQYF
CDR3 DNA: TGTGCCAGCAGCTTCGGACAGGGGGAGAGCACAGATACGCAGTATTTT

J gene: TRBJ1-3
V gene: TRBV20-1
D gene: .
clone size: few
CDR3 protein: CSARDSSGNTIYF
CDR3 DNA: TGCAGTGCTAGAGACAGCTCTGGAAACACCATATATTTT

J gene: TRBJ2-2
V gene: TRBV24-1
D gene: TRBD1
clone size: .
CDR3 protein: CATSDTSGTGVTGELFF
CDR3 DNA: TGTGCCACCAGTGATACCTCCGGGACAGGGGTCACCGGGGAGCTGTTTTTT

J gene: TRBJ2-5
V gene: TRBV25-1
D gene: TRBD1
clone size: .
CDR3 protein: CASSAGQGAGETQYF
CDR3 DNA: TGTGCCAGCAGCGCAGGACAGGGGGCGGGAGAGACCCAGTACTTC

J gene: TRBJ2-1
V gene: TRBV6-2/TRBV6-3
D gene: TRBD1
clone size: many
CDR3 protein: CASRYTGESDEQFF
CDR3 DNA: TGTGCCAGCAGATACACAGGGGAGAGCGATGAGCAGTTCTTC

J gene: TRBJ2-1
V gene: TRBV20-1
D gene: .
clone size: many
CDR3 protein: CSAGPSANEQFF
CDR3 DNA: TGCAGTGCCGGACCTAGCGCCAATGAGCAGTTCTTC

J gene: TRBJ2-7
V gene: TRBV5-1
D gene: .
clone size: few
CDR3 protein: CASADSSYEQYF
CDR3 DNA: TGCGCCAGCGCAGACAGTTCCTACGAGCAGTACTTC

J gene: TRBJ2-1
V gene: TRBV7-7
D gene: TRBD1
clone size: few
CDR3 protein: CASSKTGGEQFF
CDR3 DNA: TGTGCTAGCAGCAAGACAGGGGGTGAGCAGTTCTTC

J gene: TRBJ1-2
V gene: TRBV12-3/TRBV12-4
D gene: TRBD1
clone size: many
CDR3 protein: CASILTGAYGYTF
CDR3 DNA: TGTGCCAGCATCCTGACAGGGGCGTATGGCTACACCTTC

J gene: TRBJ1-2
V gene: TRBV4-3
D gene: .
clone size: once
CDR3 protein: CASSQEGGADYGYTF
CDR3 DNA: TGCGCCAGCAGCCAAGAGGGGGGGGCCGACTATGGCTACACCTTC

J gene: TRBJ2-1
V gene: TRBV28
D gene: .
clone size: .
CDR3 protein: CASSWSAGHNEQFF
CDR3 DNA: TGTGCCAGCAGTTGGTCAGCAGGCCACAATGAGCAGTTCTTC

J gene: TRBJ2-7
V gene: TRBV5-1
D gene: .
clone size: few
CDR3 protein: CASSLEASPGEQYF
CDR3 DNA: TGCGCCAGCAGCTTGGAGGCTAGCCCGGGTGAGCAGTACTTC

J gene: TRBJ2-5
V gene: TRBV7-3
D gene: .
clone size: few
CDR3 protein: CASSQTQQETQYF
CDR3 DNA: TGTGCCAGCAGCCAGACACAGCAAGAGACCCAGTACTTC

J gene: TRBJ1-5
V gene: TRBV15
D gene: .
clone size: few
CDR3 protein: CATSSRDRYSNQPQHF
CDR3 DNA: TGTGCCACCAGCAGCCGGGACCGATATAGCAATCAGCCCCAGCATTTT